This T cell receptor beta chain was captured by sequencing in a study of cytomegalovirus exposure and HLA in healthy donors. Notes on the study in general: It was reported that the classifier diagnosed cytomegalovirus status with high specificity and sensitivity in both the original and validation cohorts.

60 Vbeta and 13 Jbeta primers were used in PCR. TCRdb's copy holds only in-frame clones and misses some; the assay was immunoSEQ multiplex PCR. This sample's table has about 140,000 clones. Germline V gene lookup returns CDR1 MDHEN and CDR2 SYDVKM. There are 14 residues in the CDR3. V was cut by 5 bases and J by 4 bases, with 11 bases left in between. A word on this clone: The antigen is unknown.

The V and J genes are TRBV28 and TRBJ2-2; maybe TRBD1 (6 bases). This receptor was obtained from a woman in her late teens or twenties in good health and CMV-seronegative. Sequencing used PBMCs. As DNA, the CDR3 is TGTGCCAGCAGTGGGGACAAGCCCACCGGGGAGCTGTTTTTT. The encoded protein is CASSGDKPTGELFF.